Listed here are 28 T cell receptor beta chains from one sample, sequenced in a study of blood T cells in healthy people across ages. Alongside a J-beta primer mix, a sample-barcoded 5' primer served in a second PCR lasting about 7 to 11 cycles. TCRdb reanalysed the 5' RACE reads using MiXCR and keeps one entry per CDR3 protein. Of 720,000 or so distinct CDR3 sequences listed, 40% to 45% were seen once; the top ten hold approximately 29%. Sequencing was done on a sample of blood. The receptors derive from a man older than 75 in good health.

The chain recombines TRBV20-1 with TRBJ2-1, with D perhaps TRBD1 (6 bases). V lost 3 bases and J 10 bases, leaving 10 bases between the germline ends. This CDR3 comprises 11 residues. Per the germline V gene, CDR1 is DFQATT and CDR2 is SNEGSKA (reference sequence). The CDR3 region is CSARVDREQFF. CDR3 nucleotide sequence: TGCAGTGCTAGGGTAGACAGGGAGCAGTTCTTC.

The sample holds a few counts of this clonotype. As DNA, the CDR3 is TGTGCCAGCAGCCAATTCACCCCAGGGCGCACTGAAGCTTTCTTT. Its protein product is CASSQFTPGRTEAFF. The V call is TRBV16, the J call TRBJ1-1; D might be TRBD1 (5 bases). V shed 1 base and J shed 4 bases, with 13 bases lying between them. The CDR3 has 15 residues. Germline CDR1 and CDR2: KGHSY and FQNENV.

The rearrangement uses TRBV6-1 and TRBJ2-4; the match to TRBD2 covers 12 bases. Germline CDR1 MNHNS, CDR2 SASEGT. Losses at the gene ends were 0 bases for V and 0 bases for J; bases not matched to a gene: 6. The CDR3 runs 19 residues. The CDR3 protein is CASSEAPSGGAKAKNIQYF. The CDR3 bases are TGTGCCAGCAGTGAAGCCCCTAGCGGGGGGGCAAAAGCCAAAAACATTCAGTACTTC.

The chain combines TRBV20-1 with TRBJ2-1; 12 positions agree with TRBD2. This CDR3 has 15 residues. The germline V gene encodes CDR1 DFQATT and CDR2 SNEGSKA (reference sequence). The ends lost 3 bases at V and 7 bases at J; junction bases unmatched: 7. CDR3 loop: CSAREWTSGKNEQFF. The DNA of the CDR3 is TGCAGTGCTAGGGAGTGGACTAGCGGGAAGAATGAGCAGTTCTTC.

This clonotype was counted many times. The genes are TRBV4-2 and TRBJ2-5; 8 bases map to TRBD1. CDR1 LGHNA and CDR2 YNFKEQ come from the germline V gene. The junction had 15 bases not matched to a gene; V was cut back by 1 base and J by 5 bases. This CDR3 spans 18 amino acids. CDR3: CASSQVRPGGSGAETQYF. DNA for the CDR3: TGTGCCAGCAGCCAAGTGAGACCAGGGGGCTCGGGGGCCGAGACCCAGTACTTC.

The rearrangement joins TRBV6-5 to TRBJ2-7; tentative D call: TRBD2 (6 bases). The CDR3 runs to 16 residues. Trimming took off 8 bases at V and 0 bases at J, with 20 bases between the two ends. Germline V gene lookup returns CDR1 MNHEY and CDR2 SVGAGI. CDR3 DNA: TGTGCCAGCCGAAGACGACTAGGAGGGTCCTCCTACGAGCAGTACTTC. Protein sequence: CASRRRLGGSSYEQYF.

The chain uses TRBV5-6 and TRBJ1-2; 8 nucleotides line up with TRBD1. The CDR3 consists of 13 residues. The trim removed 2 bases at V and 8 bases at J, leaving 5 bases unmatched. Germline CDR1 SGHDT, CDR2 YYEEEE. CDR3 in amino acids: CASSFARGHGYTF. The CDR3, as DNA: TGTGCCAGCAGCTTCGCCAGGGGGCACGGCTACACCTTC.

The gene calls are TRBV7-9 and TRBJ2-1; D may be TRBD2 (6 bases). Germline lookup yields CDR1 SEHNR and CDR2 FQNEAQ (reference sequence). V lost 3 bases and J lost 2, with 11 bases in between. The CDR3 runs 15 residues. The CDR3, as DNA: TGTGCCAGCAGCTTCCCTGGGGGGACCTACAATGAGCAGTTCTTC. Translation gives CASSFPGGTYNEQFF.

This clonotype showed up just a few times. The chain carries TRBV27 and TRBJ1-2; 10 nucleotides agree with TRBD1. J gave up 8 bases and V 2 bases, and 5 bases lay outside the gene matches. Per germline, CDR1 MNHEY and CDR2 SMNVEV (reference sequence). The CDR3 is made up of 14 amino acids. DNA for the CDR3: TGTGCCAGCAGTTTAATGGGGGACAGGGGAGGCTACACCTTC. Residues: CASSLMGDRGGYTF.

The CDR3 sequence is CASSRKAPKGTLAYNEQFF. The CDR3 region has the DNA TGTGCCAGCAGCAGGAAGGCCCCCAAGGGCACCCTCGCCTACAATGAGCAGTTCTTC. The V call is TRBV21-1, the J call TRBJ2-1; the table assigns TRBD2, which was not confirmed against the DNA. TRBV21-1 is shown as a pseudogene. The CDR3 is 19 amino acids.

The V gene is TRBV4-3, the J gene TRBJ1-3, with D maybe TRBD1 (6 bases). Germline CDR1 and CDR2: LGHNA and YSLEER. This CDR3 contains 17 residues. V was shortened by 0 bases and J by 4 bases, with 16 bases between the two germline ends. The CDR3: CASSQDHQGRSGNTIYF. DNA of the CDR3: TGCGCCAGCAGCCAAGATCACCAGGGGAGGTCCGGAAACACCATATATTTT.

The sample holds a few counts of this clonotype. This chain links TRBV5-1 with TRBJ2-4, with D maybe TRBD1 (6 bases). Germline CDR1 SGHRS, CDR2 YFSETQ. Trimming pared 4 bases from V and 5 bases from J, leaving 16 bases between. The CDR3 spans 15 residues. CDR3 sequence (DNA): TGCGCCAGCAGCCCGAGGGGGAGACACGAAAACATTCAGTACTTC. As protein: CASSPRGRHENIQYF.

This chain connects TRBV29-1 to TRBJ1-4; D remains ambiguous. The CDR3 has 11 residues. Trimming cost V 3 bases and J 8 bases, with 7 bases left between them. The germline gives CDR1 SQVTM, CDR2 ANQGSEA. CDR3 nucleotide sequence: TGCAGCGTTGAGGTTAGGGAAAAACTGTTTTTT. Translated: CSVEVREKLFF.

This clonotype was seen a few times. The chain links TRBV11-3 to TRBJ2-3; D could derive from TRBD1 or TRBD2 (6 bases each). CDR1 SGHNT and CDR2 YENEEA come from the germline V gene. This CDR3 has 18 amino acids. V was cut by 0 bases and J by 0 bases, with 16 bases left in between. This CDR3 is CASSLDRLGGGSTDTQYF. DNA for the CDR3: TGTGCCAGCAGCTTAGATCGTCTTGGAGGGGGAAGCACAGATACGCAGTATTTT.

This clonotype came up a few times. CDR3 amino acids: CASSPGGADIQYF. The CDR3 coding sequence is TGTGCCAGCAGCCCGGGTGGGGCGGACATTCAGTACTTC. V and J are TRBV5-4 and TRBJ2-4, with D perhaps matching TRBD1 (5 bases). Germline V gene lookup returns CDR1 SGHNT and CDR2 YYREEE (reference sequence). The CDR3 length is 13 residues. Trimming stripped 4 bases from V and 8 bases from J, with 13 bases between.

A few counts support this clonotype. The genes are TRBV6-5 and TRBJ2-7; possibly TRBD2 for D (7 bases). This CDR3 comprises 15 residues. Germline V lookup: CDR1 MNHEY, CDR2 SVGAGI. V lost 7 bases and J 4 bases, leaving 20 bases between the germline ends. The CDR3: CASNNGRRGAYEQYF. CDR3 DNA: TGTGCCAGCAATAACGGGAGACGGGGGGCTTACGAGCAGTACTTC.

The chain combines TRBV5-5 with TRBJ2-1; the match to TRBD1 covers 9 bases. The DNA matches TRBJ2-7 better at its end, which makes the J call doubtful. The V gene's germline CDR1 is SGHKS and CDR2 YYEKEE (reference sequence). This CDR3 is built from 16 residues. CDR3 residues: CASSQSGTGNPCEQYF. The CDR3 bases are TGTGCCAGCAGCCAGAGTGGGACAGGGAACCCCTGCGAGCAGTACTTC.

The J gene is TRBJ2-1, the V gene TRBV6-2 or TRBV6-3; the D is unclear. The V and J ends lost 6 bases and 9 bases respectively, with 12 bases between them. The CDR3 contains 12 residues. Germline loops: CDR1 MNHEY, CDR2 SVGEGT. CDR3 DNA: TGTGCCAGCAGAACCATAGAAAGTGAGCAGTTCTTC. Protein: CASRTIESEQFF.

In its sample, this clonotype was seen a few times. V and J are TRBV27 and TRBJ2-1; 13 positions match TRBD2. Germline values: CDR1 MNHEY, CDR2 SMNVEV (reference sequence). J lost 6 bases, V lost 0 bases, and 5 bases had no gene match. The CDR3 sequence is 17 residues long. CDR3 DNA: TGTGCCAGCAGTTTATCTCGACTAGCGGGAGGCCGCAATGAGCAGTTCTTC. This gives the protein CASSLSRLAGGRNEQFF.

There are a few counts of this clonotype. This rearrangement joins TRBV3-1 to TRBJ1-2; 12 bases align to TRBD1. Unmatched junction bases numbered 6, after V lost 4 bases and J lost 9 bases. Germline V gene sequence: CDR1 LGHDT, CDR2 YNNKEL (reference sequence). This CDR3 comprises 14 residues. CDR3 loop: CASSRRDRGQSYTF. CDR3 nucleotide sequence: TGTGCCAGCAGCCGACGGGACAGGGGGCAGAGCTACACCTTC.

V is TRBV7-9 and J is TRBJ2-7, with a possible D match to TRBD2 (6 bases). CDR3 length equals 14 residues. Germline V gene data show CDR1 as SEHNR and CDR2 as FQNEAQ (reference sequence). V was clipped by 5 bases and J by 2 bases, with 13 bases between them. CDR3 nucleotide sequence: TGTGCCAGCAGCCCCTGGGGGGTCCCCTACGAGCAGTACTTC. The encoded protein is CASSPWGVPYEQYF.

The chain has TRBV12-3 or TRBV12-4 and TRBJ2-1, with 12 bases that match TRBD2. V gave up 7 bases and J gave up 13 bases; unmatched junction bases: 29. The CDR3 sequence is 20 residues long. In DNA, the CDR3 is TGTGCCAGCACCATAAGGGCTGGGCTAGCGGGAGGGCCGCGACGAGAGACCCAGTTCTTC. Translating it yields CASTIRAGLAGGPRRETQFF.

This clonotype appeared many times. V is TRBV7-3 and J is TRBJ2-5; no reliable D call. The V gene lost 5 bases and the J gene lost 2 bases, with 9 bases spanning the gap. The CDR3 covers 13 residues. CDR1 and CDR2 from the germline V gene are SGHTA and FQGTGA. Written as DNA, the CDR3 is TGTGCCAGCAGCCCGCAGCCTCAAGAGACCCAGTACTTC. It specifies CASSPQPQETQYF. Supplemented by reference TRBV7-3 and TRBJ2-5, the full variable domain reads GAGVSQTPSNKVTEKGKYVELRCDPISGHTALYWYRQSLGQGPEFLIYFQGTGAADDSGLPNDRFFAVRPEGSVSTLKIQRTERGDSAVYLCASSPQPQETQYFGPGTRLLVL.

Points on this clonotype: Given a much more abundant clone one base away, this may be a read error. The rearrangement joins TRBV4-2 to TRBJ2-7; possibly TRBD1 for D (5 bases). Germline-derived CDR1 and CDR2 are LGHNA and YNFKEQ. CDR3 length: 13 residues. The CDR3 DNA sequence: TGTACCAGCAGCCAAGGGGATTCCTACGAGCAGTACTTC. Amino acid sequence: CTSSQGDSYEQYF.

The genes are TRBV5-8 and TRBJ2-7; D tentatively reads TRBD1 or TRBD2 (6 bases each). The CDR3 is 14 amino acids. In germline, CDR1 is SGHTS, CDR2 YDEGEE. V lost 6 bases and J lost 2, with 15 bases in between. This CDR3 is CASTRGYRAYEQYF. CDR3 DNA sequence: TGTGCCAGCACCCGGGGGTACAGGGCCTACGAGCAGTACTTC.

Comments on this clonotype: A read error is possible here, since a much larger clone lies one base away. The chain combines TRBV4-2 with TRBJ2-5; D perhaps matches TRBD2 (7 bases). The V and J ends lost 3 bases and 9 bases respectively, with 26 bases between them. CDR3 length: 17 amino acids. The germline V gene encodes CDR1 LGHNA and CDR2 YNFKEQ. The DNA of the CDR3 is TGTGCCAGCAGCCATGGAGACAGGACTACCCGGGGGGAGGCCCAGTACTTC. This gives the protein CASSHGDRTTRGEAQYF.

This clonotype showed up many times. This chain connects TRBV5-1 to TRBJ2-1, with TRBD1 matching 7 bases. This CDR3 comprises 16 residues. Germline CDR1 and CDR2: SGHRS and YFSETQ. V was pared by 3 bases and J by 2 bases, with 8 bases of the junction left unmatched. The CDR3 DNA reads TGCGCCAGCAGCTGGGAGACAGGGCCCCCCTACAATGAGCAGTTCTTC. This codes for CASSWETGPPYNEQFF.

The CDR3 coding sequence is TGCAGTGCTCCTTGGGGGGGAAGAAATGAGCAGTTCTTC. This sequence encodes CSAPWGGRNEQFF. The rearrangement links TRBV20-1 to TRBJ2-1, with 7 bases matching TRBD2. Germline-derived CDR1 and CDR2 are DFQATT and SNEGSKA (reference sequence). J gave up 7 bases and V 5 bases, and 8 bases lay outside the gene matches. There are 13 residues in the CDR3.